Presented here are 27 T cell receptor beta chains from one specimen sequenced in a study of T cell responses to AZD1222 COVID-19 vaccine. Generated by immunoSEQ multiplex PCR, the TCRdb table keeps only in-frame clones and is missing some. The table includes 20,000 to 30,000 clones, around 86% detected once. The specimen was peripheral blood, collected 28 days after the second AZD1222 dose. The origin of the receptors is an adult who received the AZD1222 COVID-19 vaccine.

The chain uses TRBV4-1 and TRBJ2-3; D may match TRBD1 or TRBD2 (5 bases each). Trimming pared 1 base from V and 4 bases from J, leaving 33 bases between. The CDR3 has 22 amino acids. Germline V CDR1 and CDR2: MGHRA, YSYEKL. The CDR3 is CASSQVAFGRSGGVDVSDTQYF. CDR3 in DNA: TGCGCCAGCAGCCAAGTCGCTTTCGGTCGGTCTGGGGGAGTTGACGTGTCAGATACGCAGTATTTT.

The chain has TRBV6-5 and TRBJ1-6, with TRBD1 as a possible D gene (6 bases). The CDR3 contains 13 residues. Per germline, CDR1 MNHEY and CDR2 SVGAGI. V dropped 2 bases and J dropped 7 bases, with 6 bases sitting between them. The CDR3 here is CASSYGQNSPLHF. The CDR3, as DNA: TGTGCCAGCAGTTACGGACAGAATTCACCCCTCCACTTT.

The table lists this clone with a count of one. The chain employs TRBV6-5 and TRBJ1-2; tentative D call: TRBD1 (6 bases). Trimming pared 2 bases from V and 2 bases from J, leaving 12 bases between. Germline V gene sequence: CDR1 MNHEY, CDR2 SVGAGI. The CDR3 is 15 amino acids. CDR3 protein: CASSYGVQGNYGYTF. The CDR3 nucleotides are TGTGCCAGCAGTTACGGGGTTCAGGGGAACTATGGCTACACCTTC.

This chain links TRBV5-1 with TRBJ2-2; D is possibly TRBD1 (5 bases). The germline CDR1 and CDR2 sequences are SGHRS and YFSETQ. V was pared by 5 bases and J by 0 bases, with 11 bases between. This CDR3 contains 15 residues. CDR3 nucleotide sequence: TGCGCCAGCAGTCCGAGACAGACGAACACCGGGGAGCTGTTTTTT. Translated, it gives CASSPRQTNTGELFF.

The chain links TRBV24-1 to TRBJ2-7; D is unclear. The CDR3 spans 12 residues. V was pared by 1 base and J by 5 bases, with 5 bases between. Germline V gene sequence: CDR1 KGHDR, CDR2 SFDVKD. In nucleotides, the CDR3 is TGTGCCACCAGTGATTTCAGCAACGAGCAGTACTTC. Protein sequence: CATSDFSNEQYF.

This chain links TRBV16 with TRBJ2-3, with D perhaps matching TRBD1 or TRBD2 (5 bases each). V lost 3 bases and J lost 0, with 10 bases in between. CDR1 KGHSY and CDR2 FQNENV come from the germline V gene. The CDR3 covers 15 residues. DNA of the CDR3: TGTGCCAGCAGCCAGGGGGAGACTAGCACAGATACGCAGTATTTT. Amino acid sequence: CASSQGETSTDTQYF.

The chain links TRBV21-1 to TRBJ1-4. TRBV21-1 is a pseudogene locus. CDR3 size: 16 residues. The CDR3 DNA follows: TGTGCCAGCAGCAAAACCAGGGACCCAACTAATGAAAAACTGTTTTTT. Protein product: CASSKTRDPTNEKLFF.

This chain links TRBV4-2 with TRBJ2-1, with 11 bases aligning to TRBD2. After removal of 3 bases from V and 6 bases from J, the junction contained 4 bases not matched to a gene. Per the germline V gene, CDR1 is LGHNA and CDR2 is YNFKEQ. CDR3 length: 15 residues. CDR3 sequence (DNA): TGTGCCAGCAGCCAGCCTACTAGCGGGAGCAATGAGCAGTTCTTC. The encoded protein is CASSQPTSGSNEQFF.

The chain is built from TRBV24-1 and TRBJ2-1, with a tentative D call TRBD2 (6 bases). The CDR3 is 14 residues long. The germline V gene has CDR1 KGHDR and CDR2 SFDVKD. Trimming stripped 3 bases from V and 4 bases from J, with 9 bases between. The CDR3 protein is CATSDGGGYNEQFF. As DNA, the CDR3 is TGTGCCACCAGTGATGGCGGAGGGTACAATGAGCAGTTCTTC.

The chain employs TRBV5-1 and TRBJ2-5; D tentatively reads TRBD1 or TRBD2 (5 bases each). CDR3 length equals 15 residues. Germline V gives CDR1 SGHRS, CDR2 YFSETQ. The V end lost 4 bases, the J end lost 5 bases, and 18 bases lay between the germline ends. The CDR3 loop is CASSHVRDDGETQYF. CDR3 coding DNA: TGCGCCAGCAGCCATGTACGGGACGACGGGGAGACCCAGTACTTC.

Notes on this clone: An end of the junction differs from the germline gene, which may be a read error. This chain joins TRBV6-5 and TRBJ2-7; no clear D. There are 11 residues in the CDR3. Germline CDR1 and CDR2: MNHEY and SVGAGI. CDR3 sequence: CCAGYSHEQYF. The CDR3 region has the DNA TGTTGTGCCGGGTACTCCCACGAGCAGTACTTC.

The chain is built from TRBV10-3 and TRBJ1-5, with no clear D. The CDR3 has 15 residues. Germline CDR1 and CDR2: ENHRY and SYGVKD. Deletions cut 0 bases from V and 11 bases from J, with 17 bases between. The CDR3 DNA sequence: TGTGCCATCAGTGAGTCGTCTCAACTCCCCTTGACCCAGCATTTT. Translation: CAISESSQLPLTQHF.

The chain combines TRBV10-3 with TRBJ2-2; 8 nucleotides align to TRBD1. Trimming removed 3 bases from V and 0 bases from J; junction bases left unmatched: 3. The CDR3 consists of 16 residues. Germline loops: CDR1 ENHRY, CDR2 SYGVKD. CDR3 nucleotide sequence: TGTGCCATCAGTGATGTGGGACAGGCGAACACCGGGGAGCTGTTTTTT. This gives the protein CAISDVGQANTGELFF.

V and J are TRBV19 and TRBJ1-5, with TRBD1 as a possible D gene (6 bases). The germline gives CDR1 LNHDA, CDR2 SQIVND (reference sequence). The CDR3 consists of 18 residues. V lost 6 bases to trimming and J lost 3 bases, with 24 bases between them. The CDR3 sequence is CASSQTGWGFDFNQPQHF. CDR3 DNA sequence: TGTGCCAGTAGCCAAACAGGGTGGGGGTTCGATTTCAATCAGCCCCAGCATTTT.

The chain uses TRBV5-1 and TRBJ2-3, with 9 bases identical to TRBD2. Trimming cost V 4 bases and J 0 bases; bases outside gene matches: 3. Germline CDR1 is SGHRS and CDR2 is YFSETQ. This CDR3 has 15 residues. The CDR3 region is CASSPGLASTDTQYF. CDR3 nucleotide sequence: TGCGCCAGCAGCCCGGGACTAGCTAGCACAGATACGCAGTATTTT.

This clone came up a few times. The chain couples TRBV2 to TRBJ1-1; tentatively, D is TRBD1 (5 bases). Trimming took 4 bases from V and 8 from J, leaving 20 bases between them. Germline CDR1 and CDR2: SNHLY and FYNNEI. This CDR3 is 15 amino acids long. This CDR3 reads CASSVYGGRLGEAFF. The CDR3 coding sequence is TGTGCCAGCAGTGTTTACGGGGGACGTCTCGGAGAAGCTTTCTTT.

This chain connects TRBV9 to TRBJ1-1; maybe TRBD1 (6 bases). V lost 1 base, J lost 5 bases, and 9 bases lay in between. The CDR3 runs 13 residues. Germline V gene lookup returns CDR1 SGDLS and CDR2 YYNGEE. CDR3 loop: CASSVSQGTEAFF. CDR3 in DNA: TGTGCCAGCAGCGTAAGTCAGGGGACTGAAGCTTTCTTT.

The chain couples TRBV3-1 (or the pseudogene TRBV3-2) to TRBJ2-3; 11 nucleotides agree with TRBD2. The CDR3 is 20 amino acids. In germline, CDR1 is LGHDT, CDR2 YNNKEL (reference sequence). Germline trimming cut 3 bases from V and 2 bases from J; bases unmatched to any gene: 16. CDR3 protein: CASSQDLNGTSGEFTDTQYF. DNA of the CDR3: TGTGCCAGCAGCCAGGACTTAAACGGGACTAGCGGTGAATTCACAGATACGCAGTATTTT.

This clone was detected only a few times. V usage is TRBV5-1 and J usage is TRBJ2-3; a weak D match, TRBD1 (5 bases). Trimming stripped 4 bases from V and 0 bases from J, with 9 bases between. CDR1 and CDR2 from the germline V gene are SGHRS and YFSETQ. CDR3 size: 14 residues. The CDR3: CASSRQTSTDTQYF. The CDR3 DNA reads TGCGCCAGCAGCCGACAGACTAGCACAGATACGCAGTATTTT.

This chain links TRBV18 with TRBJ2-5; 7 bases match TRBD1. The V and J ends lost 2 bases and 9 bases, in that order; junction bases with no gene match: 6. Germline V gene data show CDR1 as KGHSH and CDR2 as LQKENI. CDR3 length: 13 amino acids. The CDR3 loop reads CASSPEGQGAQYF. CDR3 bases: TGTGCCAGCTCACCAGAGGGGCAGGGGGCCCAGTACTTC. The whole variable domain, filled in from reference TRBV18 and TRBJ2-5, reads NAGVMQNPRHLVRRRGQEARLRCSPMKGHSHVYWYRQLPEEGLKFMVYLQKENIIDESGMPKERFSAEFPKEGPSILRIQQVVRGDSAAYFCASSPEGQGAQYFGPGTRLLVL.

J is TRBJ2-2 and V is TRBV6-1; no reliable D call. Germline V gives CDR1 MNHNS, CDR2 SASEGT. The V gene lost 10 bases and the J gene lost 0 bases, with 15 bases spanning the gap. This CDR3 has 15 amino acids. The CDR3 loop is CATVKVASNTGELFF. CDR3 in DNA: TGTGCCACTGTGAAGGTCGCATCGAACACCGGGGAGCTGTTTTTT.

CDR3 in DNA: TGTGCCAGCAGTCCCCGGACAGGGGGGTCCTACGAGCAGTACTTC. Translated, it gives CASSPRTGGSYEQYF. This chain uses TRBV27 with TRBJ2-7; 10 bases map to TRBD1. With V trimmed by 5 bases and J by 1 base, 5 bases remained unmatched. CDR1 is MNHEY, CDR2 SMNVEV, per germline (reference sequence). This CDR3 has 15 amino acids.

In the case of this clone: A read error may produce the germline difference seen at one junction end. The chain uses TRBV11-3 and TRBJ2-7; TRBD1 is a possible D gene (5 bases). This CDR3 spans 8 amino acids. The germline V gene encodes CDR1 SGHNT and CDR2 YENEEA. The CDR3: CASTQGAF. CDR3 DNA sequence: TGTGCCAGCACCCAGGGTGCCTTC.

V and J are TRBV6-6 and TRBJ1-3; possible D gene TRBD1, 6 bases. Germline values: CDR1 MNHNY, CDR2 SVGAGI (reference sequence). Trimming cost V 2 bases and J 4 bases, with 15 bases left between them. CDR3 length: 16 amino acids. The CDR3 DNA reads TGTGCCAGCAGTTACAGTCGCGGGGGCATGGGAAACACCATATATTTT. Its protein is CASSYSRGGMGNTIYF.

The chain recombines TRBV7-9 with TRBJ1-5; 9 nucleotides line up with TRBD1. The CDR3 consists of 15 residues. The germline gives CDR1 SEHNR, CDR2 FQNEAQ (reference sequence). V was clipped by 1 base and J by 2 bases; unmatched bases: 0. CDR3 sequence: CASSLGTGGNQPQHF. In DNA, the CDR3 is TGTGCCAGCAGCTTAGGGACAGGGGGCAATCAGCCCCAGCATTTT. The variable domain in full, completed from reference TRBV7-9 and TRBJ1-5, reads DTGVSQNPRHKITKRGQNVTFRCDPISEHNRLYWYRQTLGQGPEFLTYFQNEAQLEKSRLLSDRFSAERPKGSFSTLEIQRTEQGDSAMYLCASSLGTGGNQPQHFGDGTRLSIL.

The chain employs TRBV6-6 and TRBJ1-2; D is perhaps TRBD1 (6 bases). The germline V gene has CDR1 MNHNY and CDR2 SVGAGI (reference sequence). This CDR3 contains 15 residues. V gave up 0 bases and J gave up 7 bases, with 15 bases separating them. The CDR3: CASSYSWGQGGGYTF. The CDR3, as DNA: TGTGCCAGCAGTTACTCTTGGGGGCAGGGAGGTGGCTACACCTTC.

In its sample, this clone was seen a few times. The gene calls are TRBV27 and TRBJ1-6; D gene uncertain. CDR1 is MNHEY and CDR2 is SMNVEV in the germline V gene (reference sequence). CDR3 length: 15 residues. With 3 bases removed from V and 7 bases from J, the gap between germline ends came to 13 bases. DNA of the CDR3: TGTGCCAGCAGTTTGCGGGGTTCTTGGAATTCACCCCTCCACTTT. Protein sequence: CASSLRGSWNSPLHF.